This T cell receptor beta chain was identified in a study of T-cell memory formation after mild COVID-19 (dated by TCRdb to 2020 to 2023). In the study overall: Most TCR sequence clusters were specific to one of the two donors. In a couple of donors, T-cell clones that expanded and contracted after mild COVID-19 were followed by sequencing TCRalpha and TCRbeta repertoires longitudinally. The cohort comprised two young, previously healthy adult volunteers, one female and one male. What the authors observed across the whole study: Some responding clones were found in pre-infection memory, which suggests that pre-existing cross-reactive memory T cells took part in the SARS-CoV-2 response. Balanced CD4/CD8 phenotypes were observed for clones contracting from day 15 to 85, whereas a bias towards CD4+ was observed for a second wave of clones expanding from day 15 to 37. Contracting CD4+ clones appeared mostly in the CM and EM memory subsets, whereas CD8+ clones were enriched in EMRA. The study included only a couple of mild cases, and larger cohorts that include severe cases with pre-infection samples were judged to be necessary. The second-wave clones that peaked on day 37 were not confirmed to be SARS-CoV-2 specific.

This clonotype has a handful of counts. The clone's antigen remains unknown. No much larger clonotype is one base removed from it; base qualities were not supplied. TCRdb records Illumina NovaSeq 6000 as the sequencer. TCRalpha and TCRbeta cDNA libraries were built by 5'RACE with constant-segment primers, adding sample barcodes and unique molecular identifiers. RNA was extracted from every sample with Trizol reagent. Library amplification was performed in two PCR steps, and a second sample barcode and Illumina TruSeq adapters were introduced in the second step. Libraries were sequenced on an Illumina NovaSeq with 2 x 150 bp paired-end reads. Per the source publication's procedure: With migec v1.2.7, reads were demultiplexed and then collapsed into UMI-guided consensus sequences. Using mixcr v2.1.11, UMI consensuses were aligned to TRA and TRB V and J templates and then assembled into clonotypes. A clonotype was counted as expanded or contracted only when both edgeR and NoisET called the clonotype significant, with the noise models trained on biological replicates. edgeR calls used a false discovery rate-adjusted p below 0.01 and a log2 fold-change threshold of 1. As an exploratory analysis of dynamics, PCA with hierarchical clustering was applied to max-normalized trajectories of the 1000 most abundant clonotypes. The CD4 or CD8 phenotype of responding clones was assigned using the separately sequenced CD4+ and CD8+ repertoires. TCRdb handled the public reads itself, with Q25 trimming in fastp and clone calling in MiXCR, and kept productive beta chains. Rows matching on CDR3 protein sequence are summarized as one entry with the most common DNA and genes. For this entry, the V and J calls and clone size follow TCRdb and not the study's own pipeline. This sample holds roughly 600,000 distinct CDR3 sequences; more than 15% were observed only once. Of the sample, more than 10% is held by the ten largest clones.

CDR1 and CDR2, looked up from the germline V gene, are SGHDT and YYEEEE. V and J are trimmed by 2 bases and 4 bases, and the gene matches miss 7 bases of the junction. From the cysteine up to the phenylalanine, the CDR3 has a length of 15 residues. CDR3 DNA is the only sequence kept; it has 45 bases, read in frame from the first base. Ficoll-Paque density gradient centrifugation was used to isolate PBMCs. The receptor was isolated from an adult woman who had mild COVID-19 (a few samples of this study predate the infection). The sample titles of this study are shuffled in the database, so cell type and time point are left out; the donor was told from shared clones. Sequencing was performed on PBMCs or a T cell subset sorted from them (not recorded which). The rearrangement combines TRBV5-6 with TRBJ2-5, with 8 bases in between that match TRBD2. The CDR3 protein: CASSFRGGQGETQYF. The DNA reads TGTGCCAGCAGCTTCCGGGGGGGCCAGGGAGAGACCCAGTACTTC.